This T cell receptor (beta chain) was sequenced in a study of cytomegalovirus exposure and HLA in healthy donors. This clone was detected only a few times. The PCR employed 60 Vbeta primers together with 13 Jbeta primers. Some clones are missing from TCRdb's copy, which holds only in-frame ones; the method was immunoSEQ multiplex PCR. The data contain 100,000 to 120,000 clones, 12% of them seen just once; the ten biggest clones take up 16%. The germline V gene has CDR1 SGDLS and CDR2 YYNGEE. With 0 bases removed from V and 7 bases from J, the gap between germline ends came to 10 bases. The CDR3 is 13 residues long.

This clonotype originated in a man aged 35 to 55 in good health and CMV-seropositive. The source material was PBMCs. V gene TRBV9 combines with J gene TRBJ1-2; D is unresolved. The CDR3 bases are TGTGCCAGCAGCGTAGTATATGTCGGTGGCTACACCTTC. Encoded protein: CASSVVYVGGYTF.